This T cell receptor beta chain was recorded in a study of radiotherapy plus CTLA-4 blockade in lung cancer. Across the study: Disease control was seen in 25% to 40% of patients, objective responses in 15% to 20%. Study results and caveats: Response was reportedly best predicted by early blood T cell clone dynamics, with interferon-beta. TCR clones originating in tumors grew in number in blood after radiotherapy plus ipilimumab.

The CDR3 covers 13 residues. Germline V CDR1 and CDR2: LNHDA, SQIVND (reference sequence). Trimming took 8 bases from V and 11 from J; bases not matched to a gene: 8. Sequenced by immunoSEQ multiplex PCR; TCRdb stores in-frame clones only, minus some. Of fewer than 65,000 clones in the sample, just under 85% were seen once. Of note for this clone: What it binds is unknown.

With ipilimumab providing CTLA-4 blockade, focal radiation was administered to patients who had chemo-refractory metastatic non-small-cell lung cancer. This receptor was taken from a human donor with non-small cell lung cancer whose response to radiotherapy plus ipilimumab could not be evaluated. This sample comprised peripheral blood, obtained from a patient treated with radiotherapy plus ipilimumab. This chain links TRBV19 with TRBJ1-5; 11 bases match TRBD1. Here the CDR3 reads CASSGQGARSQHF. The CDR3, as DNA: TGTGCCAGTTCCGGACAGGGGGCGAGGTCCCAGCATTTT.